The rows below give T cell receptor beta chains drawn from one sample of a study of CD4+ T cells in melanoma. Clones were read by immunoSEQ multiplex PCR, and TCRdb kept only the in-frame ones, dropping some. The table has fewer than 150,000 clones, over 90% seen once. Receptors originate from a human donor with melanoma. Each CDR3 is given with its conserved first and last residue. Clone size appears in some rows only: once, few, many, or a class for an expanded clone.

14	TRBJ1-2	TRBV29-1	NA	CSVLEGTGTYGYTF
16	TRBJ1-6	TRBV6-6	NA	CASSQGDASNNSPLHF
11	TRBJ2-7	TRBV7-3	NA	CASSSRHEQYF
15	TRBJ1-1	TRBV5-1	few	CASSRLSPTVTEAFF
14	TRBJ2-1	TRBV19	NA	CASSMRQLYNEQFF
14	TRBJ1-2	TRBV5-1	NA	CATKGAPAFYGYTF
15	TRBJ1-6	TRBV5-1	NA	CASSLFQGENSPLHF
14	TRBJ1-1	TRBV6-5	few	CASSPNRANTEAFF
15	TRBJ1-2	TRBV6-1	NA	CASSDLAGLGYGYTF
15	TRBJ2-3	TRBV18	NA	CASSPISGGTDTQYF
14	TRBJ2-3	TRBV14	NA	CASSRRLNTDTQYF
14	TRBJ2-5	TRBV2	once	CASSEVSKQETQYF
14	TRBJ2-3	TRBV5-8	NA	CASSGYSGTDTQYF
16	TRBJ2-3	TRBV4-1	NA	CASSQDIGQSTDTQYF